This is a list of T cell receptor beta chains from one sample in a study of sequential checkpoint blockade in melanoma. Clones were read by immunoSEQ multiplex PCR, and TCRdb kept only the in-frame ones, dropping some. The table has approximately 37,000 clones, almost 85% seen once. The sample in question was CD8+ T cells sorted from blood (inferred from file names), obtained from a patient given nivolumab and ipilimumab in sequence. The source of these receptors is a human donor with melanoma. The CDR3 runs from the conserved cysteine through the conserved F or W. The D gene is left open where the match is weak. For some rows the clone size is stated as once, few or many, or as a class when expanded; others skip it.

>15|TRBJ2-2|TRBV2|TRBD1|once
TGTGCCAGCAGATACGACAGGGGGTCGGGCGGGGAGCTGTTTTTT
CASRYDRGSGGELFF
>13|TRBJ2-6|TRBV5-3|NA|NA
TGTGCCAGAAAGGACTCCGGGGCCAACGTCCTGACTTTC
CARKDSGANVLTF
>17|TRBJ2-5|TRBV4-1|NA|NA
TGCGCCAGCAGCCAAGGCTCGGAGGGGGCCCCCCAAGAGACCCAGTACTTC
CASSQGSEGAPQETQYF
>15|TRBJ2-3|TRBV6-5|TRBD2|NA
TGTGCCAGCAGTATTCTAGCGGGAGTACCAGATACGCAGTATTTT
CASSILAGVPDTQYF
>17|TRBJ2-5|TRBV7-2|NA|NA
TGTGCCAGCAGCCTACTAGGAGACTTAGCGTTCCAAGAGACCCAGTACTTC
CASSLLGDLAFQETQYF
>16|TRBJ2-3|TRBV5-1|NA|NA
TGCGCCAGCAGCTTGCAGGGATCCGGAGTGGGAGATACGCAGTATTTT
CASSLQGSGVGDTQYF
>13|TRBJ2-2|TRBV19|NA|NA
TGTGCCAGTAGTATCTCAGACACCGGGGAGCTGTTTTTT
CASSISDTGELFF
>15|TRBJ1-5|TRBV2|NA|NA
TGTGCCAGCAGTGAGGCAGGGTGGGGCAATCAGCCCCAGCATTTT
CASSEAGWGNQPQHF
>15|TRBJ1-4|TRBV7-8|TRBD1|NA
TGTGCCAGCAGCTCGAGACAGGGGGCCCTTGAAAAACTGTTTTTT
CASSSRQGALEKLFF
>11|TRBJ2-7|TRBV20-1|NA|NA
TGCAGTGCTAGAACTAATTACGAGCAGTACTTC
CSARTNYEQYF
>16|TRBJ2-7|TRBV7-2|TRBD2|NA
TGTGCCAGCAGCTTAGATGTAGCGGGGGGGCTCAACGAGCAGTACTTC
CASSLDVAGGLNEQYF
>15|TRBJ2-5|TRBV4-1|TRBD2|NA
TGCGCCAGCAGCCAGGAGCGGGGGGACGGGGAGACCCAGTACTTC
CASSQERGDGETQYF
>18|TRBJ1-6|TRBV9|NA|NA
TGTGCCAGCAGCGTAGAAGGTGGGGCAGGGAAGATGGATTCACCCCTCCACTTT
CASSVEGGAGKMDSPLHF
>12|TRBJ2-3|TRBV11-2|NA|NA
TGTGCCAGCAGGGGCCAAACAGATACGCAGTATTTT
CASRGQTDTQYF
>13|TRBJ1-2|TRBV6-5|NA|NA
TGTGCCAGCAGTACAGGGTCGTCGGGTGGCTACACCTTC
CASSTGSSGGYTF
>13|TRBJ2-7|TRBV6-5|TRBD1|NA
TGTGCCAGCAGTATAGGCAGGGGGTACGAGCAGTACTTC
CASSIGRGYEQYF
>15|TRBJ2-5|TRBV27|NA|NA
TGTGCCAGCGGGTTGACTAGTTATGCCGGGGAGACCCAGTACTTC
CASGLTSYAGETQYF
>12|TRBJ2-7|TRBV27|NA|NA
TGTGCCAGCAGTATCCCCGGCGGCGAGCAGTACTTC
CASSIPGGEQYF
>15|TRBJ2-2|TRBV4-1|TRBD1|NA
TGCGCCAGCAGCCAATCAACAGGGGGATCCGGGGAGCTGTTTTTT
CASSQSTGGSGELFF
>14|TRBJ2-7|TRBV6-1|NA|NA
TGTGCCATCAGTGCAGGGGACTACTCCTACGAGCAGTACTTC
CAISAGDYSYEQYF
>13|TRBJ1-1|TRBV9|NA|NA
TGTGCCAGCAGCGGGAGGACCGGCACTGAAGCTTTCTTT
CASSGRTGTEAFF
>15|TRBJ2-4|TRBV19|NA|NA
TGTGCCAGTAGTATTGGTTCGGGGGCCAAAAACATTCAGTACTTC
CASSIGSGAKNIQYF
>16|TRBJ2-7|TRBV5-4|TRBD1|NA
TGTGCCAGCAGCTGGGACAGGGCAGTAGGGGCCTACGAGCAGTACTTC
CASSWDRAVGAYEQYF
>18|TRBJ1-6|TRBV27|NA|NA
TGTGCCAGCAGTTTATCGGGGCTCTCCAGCTCCTATAATTCACCCCTCCACTTT
CASSLSGLSSSYNSPLHF
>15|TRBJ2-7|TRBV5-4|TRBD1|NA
TGTGCCAGCAGGGCCGGGACAGGGGTCTCCTACGAGCAGTACTTC
CASRAGTGVSYEQYF
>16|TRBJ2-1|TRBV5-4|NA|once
TGTGCCAGCAGCTTGGGCCGGGAAAGCTCCTACAATGAGCAGTTCTTC
CASSLGRESSYNEQFF
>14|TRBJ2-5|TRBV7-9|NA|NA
TGTGCCAGCAGCTCTGACAGGAGACAAGAGACCCAGTACTTC
CASSSDRRQETQYF
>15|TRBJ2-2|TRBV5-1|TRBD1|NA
TGCGCCAGCAGCCCGAAGGGGACAGAATCCGGGGAGCTGTTTTTT
CASSPKGTESGELFF
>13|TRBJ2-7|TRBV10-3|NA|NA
TGTGCCATCGCTTGGGGGGGGGCGTACGAGCAGTACTTC
CAIAWGGAYEQYF
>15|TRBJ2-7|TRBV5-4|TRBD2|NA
TGTGCCAGCAGCTTGGGACTAGCGGGAGGAGACGAGCAGTACTTC
CASSLGLAGGDEQYF
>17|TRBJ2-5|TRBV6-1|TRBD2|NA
TGTGCCAGCAGTGAAGTGACTAGCGGGGGACCCCAAGAGACCCAGTACTTC
CASSEVTSGGPQETQYF
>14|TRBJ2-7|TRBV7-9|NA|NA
TGTGCCAGCAGCCTAGGGCGGGTAACCTACGAGCAGTACTTC
CASSLGRVTYEQYF
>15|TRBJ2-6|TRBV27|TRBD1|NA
TGTGCCAGCAGCCTGCAGGGGGACGGGGCCAACGTCCTGACTTTC
CASSLQGDGANVLTF
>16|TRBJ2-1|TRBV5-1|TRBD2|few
TGCGCCAGCAGCCTGAACCTAGCGGGGGCGTACAATGAGCAGTTCTTC
CASSLNLAGAYNEQFF
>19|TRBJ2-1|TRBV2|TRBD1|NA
TGTGCCAGCAGTGACGAAAAAGGTCGCGACAGGGCCTTATACAATGAGCAGTTCTTC
CASSDEKGRDRALYNEQFF
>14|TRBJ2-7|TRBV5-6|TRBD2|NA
TGTGCCAGCAGCTTGACAAGCGGGGTCTACGAGCAGTACTTC
CASSLTSGVYEQYF
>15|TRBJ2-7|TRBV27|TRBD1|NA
TGTGCCAGCAGTTTTCTACAGGGGAACCCCTACGAGCAGTACTTC
CASSFLQGNPYEQYF
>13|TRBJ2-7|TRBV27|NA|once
TGTGCCAGCAGTTCAGTGGGCTATTACGAGCAGTACTTC
CASSSVGYYEQYF
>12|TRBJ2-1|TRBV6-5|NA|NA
TGTGCCAGCCGCACTCCACTCAATGAGCAGTTCTTC
CASRTPLNEQFF
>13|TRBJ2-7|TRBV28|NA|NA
TGTGCCAGCAGTCCAACAGGGAATTGGGAGCAGTACTTC
CASSPTGNWEQYF
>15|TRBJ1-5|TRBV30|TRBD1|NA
TGTGCCTGGAGGTCCCGGGACAGCGAGATCCAGCCCCAGCATTTT
CAWRSRDSEIQPQHF
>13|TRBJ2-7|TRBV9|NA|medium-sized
TGTGCCAGCAGCGCCGGGAGCTCCTACGAGCAGTACTTC
CASSAGSSYEQYF